This passage covers 11 T cell receptor beta chains from one sample sequenced in a study of OX40 agonist ivuxolimab in advanced cancers. Assay: immunoSEQ multiplex PCR; the TCRdb copy retains only in-frame clones and omits some. Of tens of thousands of clones listed, 80% are singletons. The specimen comprised CD4+ or CD8+ T cells sorted from blood, sampled in a trial of the OX40 agonist ivuxolimab. The origin of the receptors is an adult with an advanced solid tumor such as melanoma, head and neck, liver or kidney cancer.

The chain recombines TRBV6-1 with TRBJ1-1; D is perhaps TRBD1 (6 bases). The CDR3 sequence is 14 residues long. Germline values: CDR1 MNHNS, CDR2 SASEGT. Trimming left V 6 bases short and J 4 bases short, with 15 bases between. CDR3: CASRRGGQVTEAFF. The CDR3 region has the DNA TGTGCCAGCAGGCGGGGGGGGCAGGTCACTGAAGCTTTCTTT.

The genes are TRBV5-6 and TRBJ1-5; D not certain. V lost 0 bases to trimming and J lost 4 bases, with 8 bases between them. CDR1 is SGHDT, CDR2 YYEEEE, per germline. This CDR3 comprises 14 residues. The CDR3 nucleotides read TGTGCCAGCAGCTTGGACGGGAGAAATCAGCCCCAGCATTTT. This gives the protein CASSLDGRNQPQHF.

This clone occurred once. The CDR3 DNA follows: TGTGCCTGGAGTGGGCATATTAATGAAAAACTGTTTTTT. Protein sequence: CAWSGHINEKLFF. The rearrangement joins TRBV30 to TRBJ1-4; D is undetermined. Germline values: CDR1 GTSNPN, CDR2 SVGIG (reference sequence). The CDR3 length is 13 residues. Trimming took 1 base from V and 4 from J, leaving 7 bases between them.

V and J are TRBV5-1 and TRBJ2-2; D is uncertain. V dropped 1 base and J dropped 6 bases, with 1 base sitting between them. The CDR3 is 11 residues long. The germline V gene has CDR1 SGHRS and CDR2 YFSETQ. The CDR3 DNA follows: TGCGCCAGCAGCTTGCCCGGGGAGCTGTTTTTT. This codes for CASSLPGELFF. Full variable domain (remainder filled in from reference TRBV5-1 and TRBJ2-2): KAGVTQTPRYLIKTRGQQVTLSCSPISGHRSVSWYQQTPGQGLQFLFEYFSETQRNKGNFPGRFSGRQFSNSRSEMNVSTLELGDSALYLCASSLPGELFFGEGSRLTVL.

The rearrangement links TRBV2 to TRBJ1-1, with D tentatively TRBD1 (5 bases). This CDR3 comprises 15 residues. Germline CDR1 reads SNHLY; CDR2 reads FYNNEI. V was trimmed by 0 bases and J by 5 bases, leaving 13 bases between them. The CDR3 DNA follows: TGTGCCAGCAGTGAAGCGCGGGGGTCAGGAACTGAAGCTTTCTTT. As protein: CASSEARGSGTEAFF.

J is TRBJ1-5 and V is TRBV6-1; D is possibly TRBD1 (5 bases). The CDR3 totals 14 residues. The ends were cut back, 4 bases at V and 4 bases at J, with 11 bases in the middle. Germline V gene lookup returns CDR1 MNHNS and CDR2 SASEGT. As DNA, the CDR3 is TGTGCCAGCAGTGGGGGCAGGAGAAATCAGCCCCAGCATTTT. Its translation is CASSGGRRNQPQHF.

This clone was counted between two and nine times. The V gene is TRBV28, the J gene TRBJ1-5, with D possibly TRBD1 on 5 matching bases. Germline V CDR1 and CDR2: MDHEN, SYDVKM. This CDR3 comprises 17 residues. V gave up 3 bases and J gave up 6 bases, with 21 bases separating them. Here the CDR3 DNA reads TGTGCCAGCAGTTTGTTTACCCTACGGGGGGACGGTCAGCCCCAGCATTTT. Its translation: CASSLFTLRGDGQPQHF.

This clone was found a few times. The genes are TRBV7-9 and TRBJ1-4; weak D call: TRBD1 (6 bases). The CDR3 extends over 13 amino acids. Germline V gene sequence: CDR1 SEHNR, CDR2 FQNEAQ (reference sequence). The V gene lost 5 bases and the J gene lost 8 bases, with 12 bases spanning the gap. CDR3 protein: CASSRGGLEKLFF. CDR3 DNA: TGTGCCAGCAGCCGAGGGGGTTTGGAAAAACTGTTTTTT.

The chain employs TRBV15 and TRBJ1-2; D possibly corresponds to TRBD1 (6 bases). CDR1 and CDR2 (germline): LNHNV, YYDKDF (reference sequence). Trimming cost V 0 bases and J 7 bases, with 12 bases left between them. The CDR3 sequence is 14 residues long. In DNA form, the CDR3 reads TGTGCCACCAGCAGAGATCGAAACAGGGCTGGCTACACCTTC. Its translation is CATSRDRNRAGYTF.

This clone was seen only a few times. The chain has TRBV19 and TRBJ1-2; TRBD1 might be the D (5 bases). V was pared by 5 bases and J by 5 bases, with 15 bases between. The CDR3 contains 14 residues. Per the germline V gene, CDR1 is LNHDA and CDR2 is SQIVND (reference sequence). The DNA of the CDR3 is TGTGCCAGTAGTCCAGAAGGGGAGATTTATGGCTACACCTTC. Protein: CASSPEGEIYGYTF. The full variable domain, with the rest looked up from reference TRBV19 and TRBJ1-2, is DGGITQSPKYLFRKEGQNVTLSCEQNLNHDAMYWYRQDPGQGLRLIYYSQIVNDFQKGDIAEGYSVSREKKESFPLTVTSAQKNPTAFYLCASSPEGEIYGYTFGSGTRLTVV.

This clone was seen once. The chain employs TRBV19 and TRBJ2-1; D might be TRBD1 (6 bases). The CDR3 is 15 amino acids. Trimming removed 6 bases at V and 0 bases at J, with 12 bases between. Per the germline V gene, CDR1 is LNHDA and CDR2 is SQIVND (reference sequence). CDR3 region: CASRSRGSSYNEQFF. The CDR3 bases are TGTGCCAGTAGGTCCAGGGGAAGCTCCTACAATGAGCAGTTCTTC.